What follows are 13 T cell receptor beta chains derived from one specimen sequenced in a study of T cells after yellow fever vaccination. MiXCR, run by TCRdb on the 5' RACE reads, gives a single entry per CDR3 protein. The sample lists about 85,000 distinct CDR3 sequences; about an eighth were seen once. Sequencing was performed on CD8+ T cells not binding an NS4B(214-222) dextramer, sorted from PBMCs, taken less than 25 days after the first yellow fever vaccination. Source of these receptors: a young man who received the YFV17D yellow fever vaccine.

The table lists this clonotype with a few counts. V is TRBV4-1 and J is TRBJ1-1, with 10 nucleotides matching TRBD1. Germline V gene lookup returns CDR1 MGHRA and CDR2 YSYEKL. Germline trimming cut 3 bases from V and 4 bases from J; bases unmatched to any gene: 8. The CDR3 is 16 residues long. CDR3 bases: TGCGCCAGCAGCCAGGCTATGACAGGGGGCATCACTGAAGCTTTCTTT. The encoded protein is CASSQAMTGGITEAFF.

This rearrangement joins TRBV4-3 to TRBJ2-2, with D perhaps TRBD2 (5 bases). Germline-derived CDR1 and CDR2 are LGHNA and YSLEER. The CDR3 runs to 16 residues. The V and J ends lost 4 bases and 0 bases respectively, with 12 bases between them. CDR3 bases: TGCGCCAGCAGCCTAGCGTCAGCGGCGAACACCGGGGAGCTGTTTTTT. It encodes CASSLASAANTGELFF.

The chain combines TRBV6-5 with TRBJ2-1, with a tentative D call TRBD2 (6 bases). The CDR3 is 18 residues long. Germline values: CDR1 MNHEY, CDR2 SVGAGI. The ends were cut back, 2 bases at V and 5 bases at J, with 22 bases in the middle. The CDR3 region is CASSYTPSSGGVNNEQFF. The CDR3 DNA reads TGTGCCAGCAGTTACACCCCCTCGTCCGGGGGAGTAAACAATGAGCAGTTCTTC.

This clonotype was recorded a few times. The chain is built from TRBV7-8 and TRBJ1-2; D gene ambiguous. Germline loops: CDR1 SGHVS, CDR2 FQNEAQ. Trimming removed 5 bases at V and 3 bases at J, with 10 bases between. The CDR3 extends over 13 amino acids. The CDR3 DNA follows: TGTGCCAGCAGCGCGGCCCGCTACTATGGCTACACCTTC. Its protein is CASSAARYYGYTF.

This clonotype was counted between two and nine times. The chain employs TRBV4-1 and TRBJ2-5; 12 bases are shared with TRBD1. The trim removed 4 bases at V and 3 bases at J, leaving 3 bases unmatched. Germline assignment: CDR1 MGHRA and CDR2 YSYEKL. This CDR3 contains 15 residues. The DNA for the CDR3 is TGCGCCAGCAGCCCTGGGACAGGGGGCAAAGAGACCCAGTACTTC. It is translated as CASSPGTGGKETQYF.

This clonotype was seen only a few times. J is TRBJ2-3 and V is TRBV7-6, with TRBD1 as a possible D gene (5 bases). The germline CDR1 and CDR2 sequences are SGHVS and FNYEAQ. V was cut by 4 bases and J by 2 bases, with 16 bases left in between. The CDR3 is 16 residues long. CDR3 sequence (DNA): TGTGCCAGCAGCTCAATGGGGCAGGCCTACACAGATACGCAGTATTTT. Translating gives CASSSMGQAYTDTQYF.

The V gene is TRBV6-4, the J gene TRBJ2-2; D might be TRBD1 or TRBD2, each matching 6 bases. Trimming cost V 6 bases and J 5 bases, with 16 bases left between them. Germline lookup yields CDR1 MRHNA and CDR2 SNTAGT. CDR3 size: 15 residues. For the CDR3, the DNA is TGTGCCAGCAGAGCCGACGGGGGCACGACCGGGGAGCTGTTTTTT. Amino acids: CASRADGGTTGELFF.

The V and J genes are TRBV3-1 and TRBJ2-1, with 9 nucleotides matching TRBD2. CDR1 is LGHDT and CDR2 is YNNKEL in the germline V gene (reference sequence). V trimming: 1 base; J trimming: 4 bases; junction bases outside the gene matches: 2. This CDR3 is built from 15 residues. The CDR3 spells CASSQVAGAYNEQFF. Written as DNA, the CDR3 is TGTGCCAGCAGCCAAGTAGCGGGGGCTTACAATGAGCAGTTCTTC.

This clonotype was counted only a few times. This chain links TRBV6-1 with TRBJ2-2; D unclear. Deletions cut 1 base from V and 1 base from J, with 4 bases between. The CDR3 consists of 14 residues. Germline values: CDR1 MNHNS, CDR2 SASEGT. CDR3 loop: CASSEVENTGELFF. The CDR3 nucleotides are TGTGCCAGCAGTGAAGTAGAGAACACCGGGGAGCTGTTTTTT.

In its sample, this clonotype was seen a few times. The rearrangement links TRBV4-1 to TRBJ2-7; tentative D call: TRBD2 (5 bases). The CDR3 extends over 15 amino acids. CDR1 is MGHRA and CDR2 is YSYEKL in the germline V gene. V dropped 1 base and J dropped 0 bases, with 10 bases sitting between them. CDR3 in DNA: TGCGCCAGCAGCCAAGTTACGGGGAGCTCCTACGAGCAGTACTTC. This translates into CASSQVTGSSYEQYF.

Only a few counts were recorded for this clonotype. V and J are TRBV3-1 and TRBJ2-2; maybe TRBD2 (5 bases). Trimming removed 3 bases from V and 1 base from J, with 6 bases in between. From germline, CDR1 is LGHDT and CDR2 YNNKEL (reference sequence). This CDR3 comprises 14 residues. The CDR3 sequence: CASSHSGNTGELFF. In DNA, the CDR3 is TGTGCCAGCAGCCACAGCGGGAACACCGGGGAGCTGTTTTTT.

This clonotype came up a few times. The DNA for the CDR3 is TGTGCCAATGCGGCGCCAGGCGGCTTTGGAATGACCGGGGAGCTGTTTTTT. Translating gives CANAAPGGFGMTGELFF. The chain couples TRBV2 to TRBJ2-2, with no clear D. This CDR3 region has 17 residues. From germline, CDR1 is SNHLY and CDR2 FYNNEI. With 10 bases removed from V and 5 bases from J, the gap between germline ends came to 26 bases.

This clonotype has ten or more counts. This chain uses TRBV29-1 with TRBJ2-3; TRBD1 matches 7 bases. The CDR3 is 15 amino acids. J gave up 8 bases and V 6 bases, and 17 bases lay outside the gene matches. Germline V gene lookup returns CDR1 SQVTM and CDR2 ANQGSEA. The CDR3 region is CSVAGTVTAESTQYF. The CDR3, as DNA: TGCAGCGTCGCCGGGACAGTGACCGCGGAGTCTACGCAGTATTTT.